This T cell receptor beta chain was obtained from a study of monozygotic twins with inflammatory bowel disease. Broader study findings: Healthy co-twins, by inverse Simpson, had higher TCRbeta diversity than their siblings with IBD. Repertoires of patients may have been made more variable by differing immunosuppressive treatments. Other individuals had fewer clonotypes in common with IBD patients than with healthy twins, especially with disease activity.

About this clonotype: Its antigen is still unknown.

UMIs that included a 6-nucleotide sample barcode were added by template switching, which took place during cDNA synthesis. With the 5' RACE reads reprocessed, TCRdb shows one record per CDR3 protein and no DNA. Recorded for this sample: 300,000 to 450,000 distinct CDR3 sequences. The sample was blood. This clonotype was sampled from a human donor with ulcerative colitis or Crohn's disease, or a healthy co-twin of an affected twin (not recorded which).

CDR3 in amino acids: CASKTDSYGYTF. V is TRBV27 and J is TRBJ1-2; TCRdb's D call, TRBD1, is unchecked because there is no DNA. The germline CDR1 and CDR2 sequences are MNHEY and SMNVEV (reference sequence). The CDR3 runs to 12 residues.